This T cell receptor (beta chain) came from a study of blood T cell repertoires in COVID-19. Study summary: COVID-19 samples from acute and convalescent phases originated in the United States, Italy and Spain. Nucleic acid was either cDNA or gDNA, and it came from T cells, B-cell-depleted T cells, or PBMCs.

The CDR3 extends over 15 amino acids. Germline values: CDR1 SNHLY, CDR2 FYNNEI. The junction had 7 bases not matched to a gene; V was cut back by 4 bases and J by 2 bases. As handled by the study authors: Reference gene primer amplification gave estimated nucleated cell counts. Using immunoSEQ multiplex PCR, the repertoire was profiled, and TCRdb retains in-frame clones only, with some absent. V and J calls and clone size are given by that table; D and trimming were obtained from the DNA. The data show some 15,000 clones, with approximately 88% seen just once and roughly 8.5% held by the top ten. The source is a human donor in a cohort sampled during active COVID-19. The chain joins TRBV2 to TRBJ2-7; 8 nucleotides match TRBD1. The sequenced sample consisted of peripheral blood. The CDR3 loop is CASSVRQGTTYEQYF. The CDR3 nucleotides are TGTGCCAGCAGTGTTCGACAGGGGACAACCTACGAGCAGTACTTC. The entire variable domain, with the rest obtained from reference TRBV2 and TRBJ2-7, is as follows: EPEVTQTPSHQVTQMGQEVILRCVPISNHLYFYWYRQILGQKVEFLVSFYNNEISEKSEIFDDQFSVERPDGSNFTLKIRSTKLEDSAMYFCASSVRQGTTYEQYFGPGTRLTVT.